The rows below give T cell receptor beta chains drawn from one sample of a study of blood T cell repertoires in COVID-19. Profiling relied on immunoSEQ multiplex PCR, and the TCRdb table lists in-frame clones only, not all of them. This sample has about 160,000 clones, with about 87% found just once. The sequenced sample was peripheral blood. Receptors were obtained from a woman in her fifties or sixties who had recovered from COVID-19. The CDR3 runs from the conserved cysteine through the conserved F or W. Each record gives: CDR3 DNA, CDR3 protein, clone size, J gene, V gene, D gene. A D gene is named only where the DNA matches it firmly. Expanded clones get a size class; other rows say once, few or many, or leave the size out.

DNA: TGTGCCAGCAGCGGGGGGACTAGCGGGGGCCGGAGGACCGAGCAGTACTTC; CDR3: CASSGGTSGGRRTEQYF; size: .; J: TRBJ2-7; V: TRBV5-4; D: TRBD2
DNA: TGCGCCAGCAGCTTTAGGGGCCCTAATACCAACACTGAAGCTTTCTTT; CDR3: CASSFRGPNTNTEAFF; size: once; J: TRBJ1-1; V: TRBV5-1; D: .
DNA: TGTGCCAGCAGCGTCGACAGGGGCACTGAAGCTTTCTTT; CDR3: CASSVDRGTEAFF; size: few; J: TRBJ1-1; V: TRBV7-9; D: TRBD1
DNA: TGTGCCAGCAGTTACGGAGGCAGCAACTATGGCTACACCTTC; CDR3: CASSYGGSNYGYTF; size: .; J: TRBJ1-2; V: TRBV6-5; D: .
DNA: TGTGCCAGCAGCTTGGCCCCGGGGACAGGCAATCAGCCCCAGCATTTT; CDR3: CASSLAPGTGNQPQHF; size: .; J: TRBJ1-5; V: TRBV5-8; D: TRBD1
DNA: TGTGCCAGCAGTTCTCCGGGACAGGGGCTTTCGGATGAGCAGTTCTTC; CDR3: CASSSPGQGLSDEQFF; size: .; J: TRBJ2-1; V: TRBV6-6; D: TRBD1
DNA: TGCGCCAGCAGCCGGACACCGAACACTGAAGCTTTCTTT; CDR3: CASSRTPNTEAFF; size: .; J: TRBJ1-1; V: TRBV4-1; D: .
DNA: TGTGCCAGTAGTATAGGTCCGGGGGGGCCCCCTAGCACAGATACGCAGTATTTT; CDR3: CASSIGPGGPPSTDTQYF; size: .; J: TRBJ2-3; V: TRBV19; D: TRBD2
DNA: TGTGCCAGCAAGGACAGGGGCTCCTACGAGCAGTACTTC; CDR3: CASKDRGSYEQYF; size: .; J: TRBJ2-7; V: TRBV6-5; D: TRBD1
DNA: TGTGCCAGTAGTCGGGACAGGGGCTCACCCCTCCACTTT; CDR3: CASSRDRGSPLHF; size: .; J: TRBJ1-6; V: TRBV19; D: TRBD1
DNA: TGTGCCAGCAGCGTAGGGAGGTTGGTTTCTGGATCACCCCTCCACTTT; CDR3: CASSVGRLVSGSPLHF; size: .; J: TRBJ1-6; V: TRBV7-8; D: .
DNA: TGTGCCACCTCGAGGGACAGGATCAACTATGGCTACACCTTC; CDR3: CATSRDRINYGYTF; size: .; J: TRBJ1-2; V: TRBV11-2; D: TRBD1
DNA: TGTGCCAGCAGCTTGTCTCCGGGACTAGCGGGGGAGCAGTACTTC; CDR3: CASSLSPGLAGEQYF; size: .; J: TRBJ2-7; V: TRBV11-3; D: TRBD2
DNA: TGTGCCACCCTACAGGGGGCGAATCCCTATGGCTACACCTTC; CDR3: CATLQGANPYGYTF; size: .; J: TRBJ1-2; V: TRBV2; D: TRBD1
DNA: TGTGCCAGCAGTGAGGGGGCAGGGGGTGAAAAACTGTTTTTT; CDR3: CASSEGAGGEKLFF; size: once; J: TRBJ1-4; V: TRBV2; D: TRBD1
DNA: TGTGCCAGCAGTTTTAAGGCTAGCGGGGGCCACCCGTACTTC; CDR3: CASSFKASGGHPYF; size: .; J: TRBJ2-5; V: TRBV28; D: TRBD2
DNA: TGCAGTGTTGGGGGGAATTCACCCCTCCACTTT; CDR3: CSVGGNSPLHF; size: once; J: TRBJ1-6; V: TRBV20-1; D: .
DNA: TGTGCCAGCAGTTTATCGGTGGCGGGGGGGCTAGTCACCGGGGAGCTGTTTTTT; CDR3: CASSLSVAGGLVTGELFF; size: .; J: TRBJ2-2; V: TRBV27; D: TRBD2
DNA: TGTGCCAGCAGCATCCCCGGGGGGACTGAAGCTTTCTTT; CDR3: CASSIPGGTEAFF; size: once; J: TRBJ1-1; V: TRBV5-4; D: .
DNA: TGTGCCAGCAGGCAATTCATCGGGAGACAAGAGACCCAGTACTTC; CDR3: CASRQFIGRQETQYF; size: .; J: TRBJ2-5; V: TRBV6-5; D: .
DNA: TGTGCCAGCTCACCTGAACATAATCAGCCCCAGCATTTT; CDR3: CASSPEHNQPQHF; size: .; J: TRBJ1-5; V: TRBV18; D: .
DNA: TGTGCCAGCAGCTTACCAGGCTCCTATAATTCACCCCTCCACTTT; CDR3: CASSLPGSYNSPLHF; size: once; J: TRBJ1-6; V: TRBV7-8; D: .
DNA: TGTGCCAGCAGTTATCCGGGGCAACAGGGCCCATATGGCTACACCTTC; CDR3: CASSYPGQQGPYGYTF; size: .; J: TRBJ1-2; V: TRBV6-5; D: .
DNA: TGTGCCAGCAGTTTCCTGACAGAAGCTTTCTTT; CDR3: CASSFLTEAFF; size: .; J: TRBJ1-1; V: TRBV28; D: .
DNA: TGTGCCAGCAGCCGTTCCGGGGGCACTGAAGCTTTCTTT; CDR3: CASSRSGGTEAFF; size: once; J: TRBJ1-1; V: TRBV7-9; D: .
DNA: TGTGCCAGCAGGCCAAGGACAGGGGCACTCTATGGCTACACCTTC; CDR3: CASRPRTGALYGYTF; size: .; J: TRBJ1-2; V: TRBV6-5; D: TRBD1
DNA: TGTGCCAGCAGCTTGCAACGCCGGGGGAGCACAGATACGCAGTATTTT; CDR3: CASSLQRRGSTDTQYF; size: .; J: TRBJ2-3; V: TRBV5-6; D: .